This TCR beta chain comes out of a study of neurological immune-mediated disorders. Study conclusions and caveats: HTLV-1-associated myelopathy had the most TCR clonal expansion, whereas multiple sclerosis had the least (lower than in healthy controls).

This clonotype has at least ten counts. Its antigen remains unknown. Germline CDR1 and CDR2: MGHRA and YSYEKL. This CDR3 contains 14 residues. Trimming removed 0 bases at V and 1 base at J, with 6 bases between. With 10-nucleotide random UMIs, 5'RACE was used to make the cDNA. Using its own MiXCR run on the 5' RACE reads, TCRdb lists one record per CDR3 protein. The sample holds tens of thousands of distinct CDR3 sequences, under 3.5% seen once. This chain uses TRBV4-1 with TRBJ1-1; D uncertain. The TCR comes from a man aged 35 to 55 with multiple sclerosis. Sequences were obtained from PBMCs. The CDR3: CASSQERWNTEAFF. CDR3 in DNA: TGCGCCAGCAGCCAAGAGAGGTGGAACACTGAAGCTTTCTTT.